This T cell receptor beta chain was found in a study of blood T cell repertoires in COVID-19. This clone was counted once. TCRdb keeps only in-frame clones here, not all; method: immunoSEQ multiplex PCR. The table records 300,000 to 400,000 clones, around 87% of them present only once. The V segment lost 7 bases and the J segment 1 base; nucleotides outside the gene matches: 4. The length of the CDR3 is 14 residues. CDR1 is SNHLY and CDR2 is FYNNEI in the germline V gene. The receptor's source is a woman aged 60-75 years with COVID-19, enrolled during active disease. V and J are TRBV2 and TRBJ2-5; 9 bases are a match to TRBD1. The material sequenced was peripheral blood. This chain's CDR3 is CASKYRGLQETQYF. DNA for the CDR3: TGTGCCAGCAAGTACAGGGGGCTCCAAGAGACCCAGTACTTC.